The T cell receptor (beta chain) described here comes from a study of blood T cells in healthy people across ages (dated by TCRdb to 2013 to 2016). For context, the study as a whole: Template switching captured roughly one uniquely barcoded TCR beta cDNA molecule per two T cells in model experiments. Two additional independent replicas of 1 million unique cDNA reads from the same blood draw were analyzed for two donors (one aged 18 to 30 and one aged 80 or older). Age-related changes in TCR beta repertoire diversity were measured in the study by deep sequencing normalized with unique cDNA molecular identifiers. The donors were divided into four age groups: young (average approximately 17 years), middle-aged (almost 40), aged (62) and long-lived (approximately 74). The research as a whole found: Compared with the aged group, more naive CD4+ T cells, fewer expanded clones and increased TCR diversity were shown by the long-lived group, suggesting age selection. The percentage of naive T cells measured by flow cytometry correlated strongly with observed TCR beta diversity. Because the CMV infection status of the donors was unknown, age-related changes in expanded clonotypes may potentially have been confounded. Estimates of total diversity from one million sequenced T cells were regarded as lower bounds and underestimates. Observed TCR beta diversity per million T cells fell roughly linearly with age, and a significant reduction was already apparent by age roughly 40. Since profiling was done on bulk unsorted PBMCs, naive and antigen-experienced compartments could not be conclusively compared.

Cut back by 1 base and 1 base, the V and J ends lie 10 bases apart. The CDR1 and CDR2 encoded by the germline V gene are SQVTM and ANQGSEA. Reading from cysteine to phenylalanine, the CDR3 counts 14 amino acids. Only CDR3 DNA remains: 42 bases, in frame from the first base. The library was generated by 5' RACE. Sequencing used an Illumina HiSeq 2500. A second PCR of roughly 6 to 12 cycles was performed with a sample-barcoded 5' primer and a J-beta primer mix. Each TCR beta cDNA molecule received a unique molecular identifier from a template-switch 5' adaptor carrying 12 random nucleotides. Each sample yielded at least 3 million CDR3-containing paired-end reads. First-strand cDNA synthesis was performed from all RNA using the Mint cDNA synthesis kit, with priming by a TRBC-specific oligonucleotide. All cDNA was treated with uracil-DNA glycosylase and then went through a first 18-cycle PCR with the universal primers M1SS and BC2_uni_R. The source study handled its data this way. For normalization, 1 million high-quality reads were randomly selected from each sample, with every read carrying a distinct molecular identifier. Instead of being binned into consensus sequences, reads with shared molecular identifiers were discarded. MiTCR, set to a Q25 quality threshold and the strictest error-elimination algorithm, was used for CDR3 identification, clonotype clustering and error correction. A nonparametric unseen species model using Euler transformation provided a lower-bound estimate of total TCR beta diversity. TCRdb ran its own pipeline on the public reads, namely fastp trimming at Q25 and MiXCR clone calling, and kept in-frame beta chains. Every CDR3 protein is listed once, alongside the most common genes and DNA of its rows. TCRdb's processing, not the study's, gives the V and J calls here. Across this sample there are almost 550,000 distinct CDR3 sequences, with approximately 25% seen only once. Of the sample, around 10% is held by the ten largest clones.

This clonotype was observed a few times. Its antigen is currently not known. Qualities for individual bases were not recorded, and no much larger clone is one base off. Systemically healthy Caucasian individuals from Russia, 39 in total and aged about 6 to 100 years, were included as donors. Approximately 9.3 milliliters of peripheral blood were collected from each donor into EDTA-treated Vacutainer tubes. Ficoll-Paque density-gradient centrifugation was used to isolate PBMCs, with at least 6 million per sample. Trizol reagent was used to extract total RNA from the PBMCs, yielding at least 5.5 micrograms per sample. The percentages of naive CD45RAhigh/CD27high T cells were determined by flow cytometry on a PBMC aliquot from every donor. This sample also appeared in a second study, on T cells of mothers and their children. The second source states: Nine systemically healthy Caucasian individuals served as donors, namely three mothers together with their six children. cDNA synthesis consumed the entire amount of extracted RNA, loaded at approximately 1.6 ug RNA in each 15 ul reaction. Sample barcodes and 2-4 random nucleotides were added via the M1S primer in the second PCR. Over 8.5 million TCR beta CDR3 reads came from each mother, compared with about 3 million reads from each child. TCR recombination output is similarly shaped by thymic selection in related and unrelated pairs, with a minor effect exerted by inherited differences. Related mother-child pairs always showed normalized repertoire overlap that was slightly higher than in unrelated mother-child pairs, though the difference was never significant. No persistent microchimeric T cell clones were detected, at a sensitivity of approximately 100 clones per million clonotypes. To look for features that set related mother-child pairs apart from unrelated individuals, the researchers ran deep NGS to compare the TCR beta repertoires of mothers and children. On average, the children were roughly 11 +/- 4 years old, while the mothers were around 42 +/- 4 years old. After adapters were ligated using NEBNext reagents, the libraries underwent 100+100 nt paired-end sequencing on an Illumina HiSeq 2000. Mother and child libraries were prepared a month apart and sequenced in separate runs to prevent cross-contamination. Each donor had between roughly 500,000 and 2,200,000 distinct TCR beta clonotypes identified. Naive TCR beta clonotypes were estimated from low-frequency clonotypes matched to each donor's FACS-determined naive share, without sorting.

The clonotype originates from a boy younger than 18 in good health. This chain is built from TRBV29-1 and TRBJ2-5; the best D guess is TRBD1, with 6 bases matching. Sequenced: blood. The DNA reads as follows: TGCAGCGTTGAAGGGTGGACAGTCCAAGAGACCCAGTACTTC. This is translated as CSVEGWTVQETQYF. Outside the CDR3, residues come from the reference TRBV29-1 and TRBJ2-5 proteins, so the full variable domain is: SAVISQKPSRDICQRGTSLTIQCQVDSQVTMMFWYRQQPGQSLTLIATANQGSEATYESGFVIDKFPISRPNLTFSTLTVSNMSPEDSSIYLCSVEGWTVQETQYFGPGTRLLVL.